This TCR beta chain was captured in a study of regulatory T cells in long-lasting Graves disease. General observations from the study: With persistent disease, TRBV28, TRBJ1-2 and TRBJ2-5 were the favored segments. Graves' patients with persistent disease showed TCR diversity lower than patients newly diagnosed. Persistent patients had more shared public clonotypes (about 2,800) than new patients (approximately 920).

Generation of the TCR library employed RNA extracted from PBMCs. American Thyroid Association guidelines served as the basis for diagnosing Graves' disease. TCRdb processed the reads anew with MiXCR; each CDR3 protein has one entry. The profile covers over a thousand distinct CDR3 sequences, with 81% appearing a single time and 9% to 15% taken by the ten largest. Germline CDR1 and CDR2: MNHNS and SASEGT. The CDR3 consists of 15 residues. Trimming left V 6 bases short and J 0 bases short, with 11 bases between. On this clonotype: Its antigen is not identified.

The material sequenced was peripheral blood mononuclear cells (PBMCs), taken with antithyroid drug treatment, in newly diagnosed or persistent Graves disease (not recorded which). The rearrangement uses TRBV6-1 and TRBJ1-4, with TRBD1 as a possible D gene (5 bases). The source of this sequence is a woman aged 35-60 years with Graves disease. This CDR3 reads CASSQGKATNEKLFF. CDR3 coding DNA: TGTGCCAGCAGCCAGGGAAAGGCAACTAATGAAAAACTGTTTTTT.